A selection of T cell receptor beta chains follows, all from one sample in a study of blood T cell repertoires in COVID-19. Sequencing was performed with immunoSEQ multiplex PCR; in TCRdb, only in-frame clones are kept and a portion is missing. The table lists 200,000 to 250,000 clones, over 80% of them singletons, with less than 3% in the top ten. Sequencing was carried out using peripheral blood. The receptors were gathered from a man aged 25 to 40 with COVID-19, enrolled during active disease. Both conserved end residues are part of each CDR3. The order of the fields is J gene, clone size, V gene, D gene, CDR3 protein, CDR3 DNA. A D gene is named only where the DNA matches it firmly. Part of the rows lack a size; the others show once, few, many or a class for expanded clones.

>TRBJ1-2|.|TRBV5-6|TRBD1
CATLRTGDYGYTF
TGTGCCACCCTCAGGACAGGGGACTATGGCTACACCTTC
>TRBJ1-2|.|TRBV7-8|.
CASSLALHVTENYGYTF
TGTGCCAGCAGCTTAGCGCTACATGTGACAGAAAACTATGGCTACACCTTC
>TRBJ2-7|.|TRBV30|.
CAWSSQGMEQYF
TGTGCCTGGAGTTCCCAGGGCATGGAGCAGTACTTC
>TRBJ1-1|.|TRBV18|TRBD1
CATFPTGMNTEAFF
TGTGCCACCTTCCCGACAGGGATGAACACTGAAGCTTTCTTT
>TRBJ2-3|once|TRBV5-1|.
CASSNPREAQYF
TGCGCCAGCAGCAACCCCAGGGAGGCGCAGTATTTT
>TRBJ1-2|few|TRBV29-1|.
CSGLQGNGYTF
TGCAGCGGACTACAGGGAAATGGCTACACCTTC
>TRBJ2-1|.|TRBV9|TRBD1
CASSPRTGGFEQFF
TGTGCCAGCAGCCCTCGGACAGGGGGATTCGAGCAGTTCTTC
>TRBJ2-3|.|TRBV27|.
CASSFGISTDTQYF
TGTGCCAGCAGTTTCGGGATAAGCACAGATACGCAGTATTTT
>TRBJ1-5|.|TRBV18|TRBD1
CASSTGGNNQPQHF
TGTGCCAGCTCCACAGGGGGCAACAATCAGCCCCAGCATTTT
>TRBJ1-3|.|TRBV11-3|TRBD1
CASSPGTDGNTIYF
TGTGCCAGCAGCCCAGGGACAGACGGAAACACCATATATTTT
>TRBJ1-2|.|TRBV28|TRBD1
CASSFVWTGGAKGYTF
TGTGCCAGCAGTTTTGTTTGGACAGGGGGCGCGAAAGGCTACACCTTC
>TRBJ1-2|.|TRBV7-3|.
CASSLRTGDGYTF
TGTGCCAGCAGCTTACGCACGGGGGATGGCTACACCTTC
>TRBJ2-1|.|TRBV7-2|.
CASSLGGGRGKVGEQFF
TGTGCCAGCAGCTTAGGTGGGGGCAGGGGTAAGGTGGGTGAGCAGTTCTTC
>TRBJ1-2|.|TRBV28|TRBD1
CASSSLRGRGYGYTF
TGTGCCAGCAGTTCTCTAAGGGGGCGCGGTTATGGCTACACCTTC
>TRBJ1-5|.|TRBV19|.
CASTPRQDNQPQHF
TGTGCCAGTACCCCAAGGCAGGACAATCAGCCCCAGCATTTT
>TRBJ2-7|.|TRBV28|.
CASSLAPRWQYF
TGTGCCAGCAGTTTAGCGCCCAGGTGGCAGTACTTC
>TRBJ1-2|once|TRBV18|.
CASSPGLNYGYTF
TGTGCCAGCTCACCTGGGCTCAACTATGGCTACACCTTC
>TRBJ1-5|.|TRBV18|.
CASSPGQNQPQHF
TGTGCCAGCTCACCAGGTCAGAATCAGCCCCAGCATTTT
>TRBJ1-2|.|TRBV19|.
CASHPLDGNYGYTF
TGTGCCAGTCATCCTCTAGACGGGAACTATGGCTACACCTTC